The entry below gives a single T cell receptor beta chain sequence along with its context. These data are taken from a study of blood T cell repertoires in COVID-19. Study context: Cohort 3 recovered donors had two negative PCRs, clearance, or symptom resolution. The samples span acute and convalescent COVID-19 from the United States, Italy and Spain.

The CDR3 loop spans 15 amino acids. The ends were cut back, 8 bases at V and 2 bases at J, with 15 bases in the middle. CDR1 is MGHRA, CDR2 YSYEKL, per germline. In the study's own analysis: Quantification of nucleated cells was approximated via reference gene primer amplification. Assay used: immunoSEQ multiplex PCR; TCRdb lists only in-frame clones, some missing. V and J calls and clone size are copied from that table; D and trimming were computed from the DNA. The sample lists 150,000 to 200,000 clones, around 80% seen once, with roughly 19% in the top ten. The chain has TRBV4-1 and TRBJ1-4; D is undetermined. The sequencing input was PBMCs or T cells enriched from blood (not recorded which). This sequence was found in a woman aged 70-85 years in a cohort exposed to, infected with or recovered from COVID-19 (not recorded which). The CDR3 region is CASAFEEMTNEKLFF. CDR3 nucleotide sequence: TGCGCCAGCGCCTTTGAAGAGATGACTAATGAAAAACTGTTTTTT.